Listed below are T cell receptor beta chains from one sample, sequenced in a study of T cell responses to AZD1222 COVID-19 vaccine. Sequencing used immunoSEQ multiplex PCR; TCRdb keeps in-frame clones, though not all of them. Among some 190,000 clones listed, roughly 94% were seen once. The material sequenced was peripheral blood, taken 28 days after the second dose of the MenACWY control vaccine. The origin of the receptors is an adult who received the MenACWY meningococcal vaccine as a control. Both conserved end residues are part of each CDR3. The D gene is left open where the match is weak. Size tells how often a clone was seen (once, few, many) or the class of an expanded clone, and some rows leave it out.

abundance: .
j_gene: TRBJ2-7
d_gene: .
v_gene: TRBV25-1
CDR3aa: CASSGDGPYEQYF
CDR3nt: TGTGCCAGCAGTGGTGACGGGCCCTACGAGCAGTACTTC

abundance: once
j_gene: TRBJ2-7
d_gene: .
v_gene: TRBV28
CDR3aa: CASNAGVLVEQYF
CDR3nt: TGTGCCAGCAACGCGGGCGTCCTGGTCGAGCAGTACTTC

abundance: .
j_gene: TRBJ1-1
d_gene: TRBD1
v_gene: TRBV10-3
CDR3aa: CAIGQDNTEAFF
CDR3nt: TGTGCCATCGGACAGGATAACACTGAAGCTTTCTTT

abundance: .
j_gene: TRBJ2-7
d_gene: TRBD2
v_gene: TRBV5-6
CDR3aa: CASSRAGLAGVEQYF
CDR3nt: TGTGCCAGCAGCCGCGCCGGACTAGCGGGAGTCGAGCAGTACTTC

abundance: .
j_gene: TRBJ2-2
d_gene: .
v_gene: TRBV7-9
CDR3aa: CASSKDGVPANTGELFF
CDR3nt: TGTGCCAGCAGCAAAGACGGGGTACCCGCGAACACCGGGGAGCTGTTTTTT

abundance: .
j_gene: TRBJ2-7
d_gene: .
v_gene: TRBV5-6
CDR3aa: CASSRRSGALYEQYF
CDR3nt: TGTGCCAGCAGCAGAAGATCGGGGGCCCTCTACGAGCAGTACTTC

abundance: .
j_gene: TRBJ1-2
d_gene: .
v_gene: TRBV7-9
CDR3aa: CASRRGLGNGYTF
CDR3nt: TGTGCCAGCAGAAGAGGGCTGGGGAATGGCTACACCTTC

abundance: .
j_gene: TRBJ1-6
d_gene: .
v_gene: TRBV7-8
CDR3aa: CASSFTLRTRSSYNSPLHF
CDR3nt: TGTGCCAGCAGCTTTACCCTTCGGACGCGTAGCTCCTATAATTCACCCCTCCACTTT

abundance: .
j_gene: TRBJ2-7
d_gene: .
v_gene: TRBV27
CDR3aa: CASSLSTGLRYEQYF
CDR3nt: TGTGCCAGCAGTTTATCCACGGGGCTACGGTACGAGCAGTACTTC

abundance: .
j_gene: TRBJ1-5
d_gene: .
v_gene: TRBV6-2/TRBV6-3
CDR3aa: CASCLINQPQHF
CDR3nt: TGTGCCAGCTGCCTCATTAATCAGCCCCAGCATTTT

abundance: .
j_gene: TRBJ1-1
d_gene: .
v_gene: TRBV5-1
CDR3aa: CASSLEDLNTEAFF
CDR3nt: TGCGCCAGCAGCTTGGAAGATCTGAACACTGAAGCTTTCTTT

abundance: .
j_gene: TRBJ2-7
d_gene: .
v_gene: TRBV4-1
CDR3aa: CASSQEGNYEQYF
CDR3nt: TGCGCCAGCAGCCAGGAGGGGAACTACGAGCAGTACTTC

abundance: .
j_gene: TRBJ1-1
d_gene: .
v_gene: TRBV4-3
CDR3aa: CASSQDRWGTEAFF
CDR3nt: TGCGCCAGCAGCCAGGACAGATGGGGTACTGAAGCTTTCTTT

abundance: .
j_gene: TRBJ1-5
d_gene: .
v_gene: TRBV6-2/TRBV6-3
CDR3aa: CASSYASSDQPQHF
CDR3nt: TGTGCCAGCAGTTACGCGAGTTCGGACCAGCCCCAGCATTTT

abundance: .
j_gene: TRBJ2-7
d_gene: .
v_gene: TRBV6-5
CDR3aa: CASTGGAVSYEQYF
CDR3nt: TGTGCCAGCACTGGTGGGGCGGTCTCCTACGAGCAGTACTTC

abundance: .
j_gene: TRBJ2-7
d_gene: TRBD1
v_gene: TRBV7-3
CDR3aa: CASSLTGPGGSEQYF
CDR3nt: TGTGCCAGCAGCTTAACGGGACCAGGGGGTTCCGAGCAGTACTTC

abundance: .
j_gene: TRBJ1-2
d_gene: TRBD1
v_gene: TRBV19
CDR3aa: CARGETGGASSYGYTF
CDR3nt: TGTGCCAGAGGGGAGACAGGGGGCGCATCCTCCTATGGCTACACCTTC

abundance: .
j_gene: TRBJ2-7
d_gene: .
v_gene: TRBV19
CDR3aa: CASSIGGTTEQYF
CDR3nt: TGTGCCAGTAGTATCGGGGGAACCACCGAGCAGTACTTC

abundance: .
j_gene: TRBJ2-1
d_gene: TRBD2
v_gene: TRBV5-1
CDR3aa: CASSPDSGDSYNEQFF
CDR3nt: TGCGCCAGCAGCCCAGATAGCGGGGACTCCTACAATGAGCAGTTCTTC

abundance: .
j_gene: TRBJ1-3
d_gene: .
v_gene: TRBV5-5
CDR3aa: CASSGTRNLPGNTIYF
CDR3nt: TGTGCCAGCTCCGGGACGCGGAACCTCCCCGGAAACACCATATATTTT

abundance: .
j_gene: TRBJ1-5
d_gene: .
v_gene: TRBV18
CDR3aa: CASSPRRVLGNQPQHF
CDR3nt: TGTGCCAGCTCACCACGACGAGTGTTGGGCAATCAGCCCCAGCATTTT

abundance: once
j_gene: TRBJ1-1
d_gene: .
v_gene: TRBV30
CDR3aa: CAGDWGGSQNTEAFF
CDR3nt: TGTGCCGGGGACTGGGGAGGAAGTCAGAACACTGAAGCTTTCTTT

abundance: .
j_gene: TRBJ2-7
d_gene: .
v_gene: TRBV5-5
CDR3aa: CASSLGVATHEQYF
CDR3nt: TGTGCCAGCAGCTTAGGAGTAGCGACCCACGAGCAGTACTTC

abundance: .
j_gene: TRBJ1-5
d_gene: TRBD1
v_gene: TRBV19
CDR3aa: CASSMEDRVRWQPQHF
CDR3nt: TGTGCCAGTAGTATGGAAGACAGGGTTAGGTGGCAGCCCCAGCATTTT

abundance: once
j_gene: TRBJ2-7
d_gene: .
v_gene: TRBV27
CDR3aa: CASSLVGYEQYF
CDR3nt: TGTGCCAGCAGCCTGGTCGGATACGAGCAGTACTTC

abundance: .
j_gene: TRBJ2-2
d_gene: .
v_gene: TRBV6-6
CDR3aa: CASSYSASSGTGELFF
CDR3nt: TGTGCCAGCAGTTACTCGGCTAGCTCGGGCACCGGGGAGCTGTTTTTT

abundance: .
j_gene: TRBJ1-6
d_gene: .
v_gene: TRBV6-1
CDR3aa: CASSEFGNSPLHF
CDR3nt: TGTGCCAGCAGTGAATTTGGGAATTCACCCCTCCACTTT

abundance: .
j_gene: TRBJ1-2
d_gene: .
v_gene: TRBV2
CDR3aa: CASRDRSYGYTF
CDR3nt: TGTGCCAGCAGAGACAGAAGCTATGGCTACACCTTC

abundance: .
j_gene: TRBJ1-6
d_gene: .
v_gene: TRBV14
CDR3aa: CASSQDVRWEGSPLHF
CDR3nt: TGTGCCAGCAGCCAAGATGTCCGGTGGGAAGGATCACCCCTCCACTTT

abundance: .
j_gene: TRBJ2-7
d_gene: .
v_gene: TRBV21-1
CDR3aa: CASSRDRSYEQYF
CDR3nt: TGTGCCAGCAGCCGGGACAGGAGCTACGAGCAGTACTTC

abundance: .
j_gene: TRBJ2-7
d_gene: .
v_gene: TRBV30
CDR3aa: CAWSGGRRTYEQYF
CDR3nt: TGTGCCTGGAGTGGTGGGAGGCGAACCTACGAGCAGTACTTC

abundance: .
j_gene: TRBJ2-7
d_gene: .
v_gene: TRBV5-1
CDR3aa: CASSPPSSYEQYF
CDR3nt: TGCGCCAGCAGCCCACCTAGCTCCTACGAGCAGTACTTC

abundance: .
j_gene: TRBJ1-5
d_gene: .
v_gene: TRBV7-9
CDR3aa: CASRGGLTQPQHF
CDR3nt: TGTGCCAGCAGGGGGGGACTCACTCAGCCCCAGCATTTT

abundance: .
j_gene: TRBJ2-5
d_gene: TRBD1
v_gene: TRBV7-9
CDR3aa: CASSPRTGRQPQYF
CDR3nt: TGTGCCAGCAGCCCCAGGACAGGGAGGCAGCCCCAGTACTTC

abundance: .
j_gene: TRBJ2-2
d_gene: .
v_gene: TRBV5-1
CDR3aa: CASSSAGQNTGELFF
CDR3nt: TGCGCCAGCAGCTCGGCGGGACAGAACACCGGGGAGCTGTTTTTT

abundance: .
j_gene: TRBJ2-7
d_gene: .
v_gene: TRBV5-1
CDR3aa: CASSVGLFSYEQYF
CDR3nt: TGCGCCAGCAGCGTGGGACTGTTCTCCTACGAGCAGTACTTC

abundance: few
j_gene: TRBJ2-3
d_gene: TRBD1
v_gene: TRBV5-1
CDR3aa: CASSQGQATSTDTQYF
CDR3nt: TGCGCCAGCAGCCAAGGACAGGCCACTAGCACAGATACGCAGTATTTT

abundance: .
j_gene: TRBJ1-1
d_gene: TRBD1
v_gene: TRBV30
CDR3aa: CAWSWGQGASVNTEAFF
CDR3nt: TGTGCCTGGAGTTGGGGACAGGGGGCCTCCGTGAACACTGAAGCTTTCTTT

abundance: once
j_gene: TRBJ1-5
d_gene: .
v_gene: TRBV19
CDR3aa: CASSIAGNQPQHF
CDR3nt: TGTGCCAGTAGTATCGCCGGAAATCAGCCCCAGCATTTT

abundance: .
j_gene: TRBJ2-7
d_gene: .
v_gene: TRBV6-5
CDR3aa: CASTPQRTYEQYF
CDR3nt: TGTGCCAGCACCCCCCAGCGGACCTACGAGCAGTACTTC

abundance: .
j_gene: TRBJ1-5
d_gene: .
v_gene: TRBV30
CDR3aa: CAWSVATGFNQPQHF
CDR3nt: TGTGCCTGGAGTGTTGCAACAGGTTTTAATCAGCCCCAGCATTTT

abundance: .
j_gene: TRBJ2-2
d_gene: TRBD1
v_gene: TRBV4-2
CDR3aa: CASSLGTGDRELFF
CDR3nt: TGTGCCAGCAGCCTGGGGACAGGGGATAGGGAGCTGTTTTTT

abundance: .
j_gene: TRBJ1-1
d_gene: .
v_gene: TRBV3-1/TRBV3-2
CDR3aa: CASSQGNTEAFF
CDR3nt: TGTGCCAGCAGCCAAGGGAACACTGAAGCTTTCTTT

abundance: once
j_gene: TRBJ1-5
d_gene: TRBD1
v_gene: TRBV24-1
CDR3aa: CATSNPGGDQPQHF
CDR3nt: TGTGCCACCAGTAACCCAGGGGGCGATCAGCCCCAGCATTTT

abundance: .
j_gene: TRBJ1-3
d_gene: .
v_gene: TRBV6-1
CDR3aa: CASSEDRGKGNTIYF
CDR3nt: TGTGCCAGCAGTGAGGACCGCGGGAAGGGAAACACCATATATTTT

abundance: .
j_gene: TRBJ2-1
d_gene: TRBD1
v_gene: TRBV5-1
CDR3aa: CASSLAGTAYNEQFF
CDR3nt: TGCGCCAGCAGCTTGGCTGGGACAGCTTACAATGAGCAGTTCTTC

abundance: .
j_gene: TRBJ2-5
d_gene: TRBD2
v_gene: TRBV7-9
CDR3aa: CASLGRGEETQYF
CDR3nt: TGTGCCAGCCTCGGGAGGGGCGAGGAGACCCAGTACTTC

abundance: .
j_gene: TRBJ2-2
d_gene: .
v_gene: TRBV18
CDR3aa: CASSPGEAVLTGELFF
CDR3nt: TGTGCCAGCTCACCGGGTGAGGCGGTCCTCACCGGGGAGCTGTTTTTT

abundance: .
j_gene: TRBJ2-3
d_gene: .
v_gene: TRBV6-6
CDR3aa: CASSYVVAGDTQYF
CDR3nt: TGTGCCAGCAGTTATGTCGTGGCTGGCGATACGCAGTATTTT

abundance: once
j_gene: TRBJ1-1
d_gene: .
v_gene: TRBV3-1/TRBV3-2
CDR3aa: CASSQVSATEAFF
CDR3nt: TGTGCCAGCAGCCAAGTGTCAGCCACTGAAGCTTTCTTT

abundance: .
j_gene: TRBJ2-1
d_gene: .
v_gene: TRBV7-8
CDR3aa: CASSLGGQDEQFF
CDR3nt: TGTGCCAGCAGCTTAGGAGGGCAAGATGAGCAGTTCTTC